Listed here are 3 T cell receptor beta chains from one sample, sequenced in a study of vaccination and CD4 T cells after COVID-19. Time point meaning: late sampling 161 to 241 days after vaccination in a few convalescent patients. Treatment described: roughly ten-day PBMC culture with coronavirus spike peptide pools or control peptides (ViraFEST assay). Sequencing of cultured CD4+ T cell DNA used the Oncomine TCR Beta short-read assay. TCRdb reanalysed the PCR reads using MiXCR and keeps one entry per CDR3 protein. This table holds about 23,000 distinct CDR3 sequences, 43% found once. For these receptors, no antigen is known. The sequences come from CD4+ T cells from blood, cultured in vitro, collected about 7 months after SARS-CoV-2 vaccination. The receptors originated from a human donor who had recovered from COVID-19.

This rearrangement joins TRBV7-3 to TRBJ2-3; TRBD2 matches 9 bases. This CDR3 spans 16 amino acids. Germline V CDR1 and CDR2: SGHTA, FQGTGA. The V gene end was trimmed by 4 bases and the J gene end by 5 bases; junction bases not matched to a gene: 10. CDR3 region: CASSSRTSVGLDTQYF. The DNA for the CDR3 is TGTGCCAGCAGCTCAAGGACTAGCGTCGGATTAGATACGCAGTATTTT.

This clonotype has only one observation. This chain uses TRBV7-2 with TRBJ2-1; D is possibly TRBD1 or TRBD2 (6 bases each). The CDR3 covers 16 residues. CDR1 is SGHTA and CDR2 is FQGNSA in the germline V gene. The V end was cut by 4 bases, the J end by 0 bases, with 13 bases between. CDR3 sequence reads: CASSSIADSSYNEQFF. CDR3 sequence (DNA): TGTGCCAGCAGCTCTATAGCGGACAGCTCCTACAATGAGCAGTTCTTC.

This clonotype has a single count. The chain recombines TRBV10-1 with TRBJ2-1; D gene ambiguous. Trimming removed 3 bases at V and 0 bases at J, with 12 bases between. In germline, CDR1 is WNHNN, CDR2 SYGVQD (reference sequence). The CDR3 spans 16 residues. CDR3 DNA: TGCGCCAGCAGTGAAGTACCGGTAAGCTCCTACAATGAGCAGTTCTTC. This codes for CASSEVPVSSYNEQFF.